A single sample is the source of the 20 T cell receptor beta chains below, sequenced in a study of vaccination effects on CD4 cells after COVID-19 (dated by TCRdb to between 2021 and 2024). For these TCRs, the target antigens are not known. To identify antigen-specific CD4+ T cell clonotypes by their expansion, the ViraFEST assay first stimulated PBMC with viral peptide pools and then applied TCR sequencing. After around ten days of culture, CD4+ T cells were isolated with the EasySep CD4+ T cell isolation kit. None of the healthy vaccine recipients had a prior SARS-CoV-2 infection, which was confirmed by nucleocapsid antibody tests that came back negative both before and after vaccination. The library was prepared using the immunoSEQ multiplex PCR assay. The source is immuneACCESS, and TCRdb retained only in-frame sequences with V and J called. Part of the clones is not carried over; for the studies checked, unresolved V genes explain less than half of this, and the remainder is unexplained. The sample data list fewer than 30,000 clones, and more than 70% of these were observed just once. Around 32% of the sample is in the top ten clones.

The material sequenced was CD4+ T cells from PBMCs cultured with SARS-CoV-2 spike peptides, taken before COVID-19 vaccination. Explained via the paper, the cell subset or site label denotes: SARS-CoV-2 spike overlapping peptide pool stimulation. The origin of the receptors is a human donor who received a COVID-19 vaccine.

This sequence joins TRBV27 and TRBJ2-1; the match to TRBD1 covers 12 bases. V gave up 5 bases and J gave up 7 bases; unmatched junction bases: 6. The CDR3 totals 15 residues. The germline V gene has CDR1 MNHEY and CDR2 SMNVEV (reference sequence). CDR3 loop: CASSPRDRGRNEQFF. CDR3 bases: TGTGCCAGCAGTCCCCGGGACAGGGGGCGAAATGAGCAGTTCTTC.

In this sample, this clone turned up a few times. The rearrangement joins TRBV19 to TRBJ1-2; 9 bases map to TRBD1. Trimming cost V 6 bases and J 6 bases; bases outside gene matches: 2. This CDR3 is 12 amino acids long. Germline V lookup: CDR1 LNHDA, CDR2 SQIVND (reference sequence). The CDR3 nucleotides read TGTGCCAGTAGAAGACAGGGGGATGGCTACACCTTC. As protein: CASRRQGDGYTF.

CDR3 sequence: CASSAPLEQYF. CDR3 sequence (DNA): TGTGCCAGCAGTGCCCCCCTCGAGCAGTACTTC. The gene calls are TRBV2 and TRBJ2-7; no definite D call. V dropped 4 bases and J dropped 6 bases, with 7 bases sitting between them. CDR3 length: 11 residues. CDR1 and CDR2 from the germline V gene are SNHLY and FYNNEI.

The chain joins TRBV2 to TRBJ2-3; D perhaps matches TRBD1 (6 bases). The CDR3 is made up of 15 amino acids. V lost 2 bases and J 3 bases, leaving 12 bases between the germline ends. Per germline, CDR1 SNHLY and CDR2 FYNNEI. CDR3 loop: CASSERGGGTDTQYF. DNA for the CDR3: TGTGCCAGCAGTGAACGTGGGGGCGGGACAGATACGCAGTATTTT.

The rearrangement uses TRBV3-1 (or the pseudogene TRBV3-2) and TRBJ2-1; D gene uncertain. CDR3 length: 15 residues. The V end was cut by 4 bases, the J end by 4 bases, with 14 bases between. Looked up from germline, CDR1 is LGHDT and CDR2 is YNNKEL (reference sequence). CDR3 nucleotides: TGTGCCAGCAGCCCCGCGCTACTGGGATACAATGAGCAGTTCTTC. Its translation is CASSPALLGYNEQFF.

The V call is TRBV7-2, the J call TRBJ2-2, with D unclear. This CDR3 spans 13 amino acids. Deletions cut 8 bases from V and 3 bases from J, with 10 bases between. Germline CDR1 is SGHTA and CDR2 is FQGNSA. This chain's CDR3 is CASGRVYTGELFF. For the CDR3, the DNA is TGTGCCAGCGGTCGGGTTTACACCGGGGAGCTGTTTTTT.

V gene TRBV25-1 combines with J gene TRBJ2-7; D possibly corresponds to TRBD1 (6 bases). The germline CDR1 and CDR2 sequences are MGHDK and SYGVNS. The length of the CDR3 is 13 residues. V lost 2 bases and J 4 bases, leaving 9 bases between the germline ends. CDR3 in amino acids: CASSEPGQYEQYF. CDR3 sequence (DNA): TGTGCCAGCAGTGAACCTGGACAGTACGAGCAGTACTTC.

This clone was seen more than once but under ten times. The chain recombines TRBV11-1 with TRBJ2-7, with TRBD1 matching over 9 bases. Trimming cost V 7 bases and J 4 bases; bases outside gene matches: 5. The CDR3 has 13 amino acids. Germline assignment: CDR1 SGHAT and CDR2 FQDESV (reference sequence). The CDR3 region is CASNGQGSYEQYF. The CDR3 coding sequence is TGTGCCAGCAACGGACAGGGGTCGTACGAGCAGTACTTC.

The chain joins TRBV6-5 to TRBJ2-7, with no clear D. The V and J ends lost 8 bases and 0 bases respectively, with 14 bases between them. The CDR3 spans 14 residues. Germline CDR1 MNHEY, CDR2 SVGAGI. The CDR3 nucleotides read TGTGCCAGCGCCCGTGGCGGCGGCTCCTACGAGCAGTACTTC. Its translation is CASARGGGSYEQYF.

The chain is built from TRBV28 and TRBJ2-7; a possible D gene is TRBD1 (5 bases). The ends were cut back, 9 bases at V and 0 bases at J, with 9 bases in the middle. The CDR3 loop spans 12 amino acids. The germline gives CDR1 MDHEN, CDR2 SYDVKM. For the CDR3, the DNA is TGTGCCAGTCAGGGCCACTCCTACGAGCAGTACTTC. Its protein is CASQGHSYEQYF.

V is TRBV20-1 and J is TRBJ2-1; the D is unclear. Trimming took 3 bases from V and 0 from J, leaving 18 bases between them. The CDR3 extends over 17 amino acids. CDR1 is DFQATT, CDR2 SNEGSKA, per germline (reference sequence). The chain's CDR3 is CSASEVGPWSSYNEQFF. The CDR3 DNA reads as TGCAGTGCTAGTGAAGTAGGGCCCTGGAGCTCCTACAATGAGCAGTTCTTC.

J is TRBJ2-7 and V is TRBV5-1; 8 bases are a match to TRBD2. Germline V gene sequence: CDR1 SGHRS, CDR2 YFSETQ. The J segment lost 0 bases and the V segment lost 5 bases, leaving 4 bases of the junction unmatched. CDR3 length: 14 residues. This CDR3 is CASSPGTSSYEQYF. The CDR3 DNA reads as TGCGCCAGCAGTCCCGGGACTAGCTCCTACGAGCAGTACTTC.

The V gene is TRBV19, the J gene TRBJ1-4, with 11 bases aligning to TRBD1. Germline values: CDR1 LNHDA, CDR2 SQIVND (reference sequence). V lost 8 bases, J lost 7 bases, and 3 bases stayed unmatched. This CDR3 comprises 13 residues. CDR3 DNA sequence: TGTGCCAGTGCCGGGACAGGGGGTGAAAAACTGTTTTTT. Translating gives CASAGTGGEKLFF.

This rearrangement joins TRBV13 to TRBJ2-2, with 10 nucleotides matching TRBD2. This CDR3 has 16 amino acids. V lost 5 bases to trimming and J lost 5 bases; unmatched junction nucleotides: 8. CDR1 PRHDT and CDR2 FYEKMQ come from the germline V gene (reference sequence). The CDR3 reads CASSPTTSGFTGELFF. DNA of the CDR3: TGTGCCAGCAGCCCCACGACTAGCGGGTTTACCGGGGAGCTGTTTTTT.

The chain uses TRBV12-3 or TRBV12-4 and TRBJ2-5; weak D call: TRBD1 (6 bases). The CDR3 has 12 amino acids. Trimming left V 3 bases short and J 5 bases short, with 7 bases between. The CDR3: CASSLGAETQYF. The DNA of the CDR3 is TGTGCCAGCAGTTTGGGGGCGGAGACCCAGTACTTC.

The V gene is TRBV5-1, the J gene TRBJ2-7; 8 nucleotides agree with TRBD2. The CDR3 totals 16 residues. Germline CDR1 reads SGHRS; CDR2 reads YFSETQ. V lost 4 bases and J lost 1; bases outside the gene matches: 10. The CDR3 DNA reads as TGCGCCAGCAGCCCGGTCGTCGGGGGGGAGTCCTACGAGCAGTACTTC. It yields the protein CASSPVVGGESYEQYF.

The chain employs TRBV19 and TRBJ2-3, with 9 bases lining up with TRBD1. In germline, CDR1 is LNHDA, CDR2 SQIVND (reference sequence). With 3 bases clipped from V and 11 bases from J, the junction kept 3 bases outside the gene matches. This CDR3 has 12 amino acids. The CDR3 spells CASSIQGQGQYF. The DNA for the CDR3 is TGTGCCAGTAGTATCCAGGGACAGGGGCAGTATTTT.

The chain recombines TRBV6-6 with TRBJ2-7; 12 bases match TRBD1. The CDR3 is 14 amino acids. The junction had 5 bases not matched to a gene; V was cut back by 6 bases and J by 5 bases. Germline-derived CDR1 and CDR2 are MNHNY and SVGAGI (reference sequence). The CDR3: CASRPGTGGNEQYF. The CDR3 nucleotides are TGTGCCAGCAGGCCCGGGACAGGGGGCAACGAGCAGTACTTC.

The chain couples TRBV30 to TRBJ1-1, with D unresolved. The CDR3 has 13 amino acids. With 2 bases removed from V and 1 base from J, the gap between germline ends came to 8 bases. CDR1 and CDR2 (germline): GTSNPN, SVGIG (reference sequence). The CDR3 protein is CAWSFYRNTEAFF. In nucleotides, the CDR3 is TGTGCCTGGAGTTTCTACCGGAACACTGAAGCTTTCTTT.

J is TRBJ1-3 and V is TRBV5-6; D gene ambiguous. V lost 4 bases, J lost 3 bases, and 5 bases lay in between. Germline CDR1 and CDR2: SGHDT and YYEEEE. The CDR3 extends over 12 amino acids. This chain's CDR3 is CASSIDGNTIYF. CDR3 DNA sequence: TGTGCCAGCAGCATCGATGGAAACACCATATATTTT.